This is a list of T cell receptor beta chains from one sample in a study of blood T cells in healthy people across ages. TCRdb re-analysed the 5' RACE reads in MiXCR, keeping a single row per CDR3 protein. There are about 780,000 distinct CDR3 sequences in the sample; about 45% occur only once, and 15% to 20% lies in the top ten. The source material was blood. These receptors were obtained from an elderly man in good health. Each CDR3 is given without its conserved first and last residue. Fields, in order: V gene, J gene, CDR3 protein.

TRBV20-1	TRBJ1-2	SAPDANYGYT
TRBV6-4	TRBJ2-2	ASSGADTGELF
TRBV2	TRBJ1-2	ASGQETDYGYT
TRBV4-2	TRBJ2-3	ASSQEAGWADTQY
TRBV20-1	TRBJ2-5	SARPFEETQY
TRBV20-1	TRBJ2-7	SARTPTYEQY
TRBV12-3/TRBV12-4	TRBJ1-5	ASSLDGKYRPQH
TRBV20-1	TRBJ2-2	SARSPGAGELF
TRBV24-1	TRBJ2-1	ATSVSVAGEYNEQF
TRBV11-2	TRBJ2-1	ASSLGSWRMPYNEQF
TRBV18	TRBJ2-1	ASSLPDRGPQF
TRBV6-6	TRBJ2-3	ASSWTTSGYTDTQY
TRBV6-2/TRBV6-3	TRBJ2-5	ASSYGGLPQETQY
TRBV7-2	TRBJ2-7	ASSPHVPSYEQY
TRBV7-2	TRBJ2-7	ASSLWAASGYYEQY
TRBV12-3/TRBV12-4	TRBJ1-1	ASSFGRDGTEAF
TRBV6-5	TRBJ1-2	ASRADSNYGYT
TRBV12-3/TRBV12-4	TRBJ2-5	ASSLGGTSGVGETQY
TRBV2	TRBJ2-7	ASQELAIYNEQY
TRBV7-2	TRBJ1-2	ASSRDQDHGYT
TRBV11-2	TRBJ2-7	ASSLVLGRDGRTSYEQY
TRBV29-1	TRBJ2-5	SVASGTVAKAQETQY
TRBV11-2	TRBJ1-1	ASSLSSGQGRTEAF
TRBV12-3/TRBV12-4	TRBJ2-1	ASRLAASYNEQF
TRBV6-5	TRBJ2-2	ASSYVWDTRNVKNTGELF
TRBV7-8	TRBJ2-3	ASSSEDASGSFITDTQY
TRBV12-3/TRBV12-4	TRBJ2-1	ASRLSLAGTYDEQF
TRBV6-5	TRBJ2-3	ASSYSGVATQY
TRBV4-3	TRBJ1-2	ASSQEWGGSYGYT
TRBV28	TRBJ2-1	ASSLYTSGIYNEQF
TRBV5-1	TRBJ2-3	ASSWENTDTQY
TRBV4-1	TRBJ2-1	ASSQRGSGRVAYNEQF
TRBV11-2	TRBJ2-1	ASRGRVRGHNEQF
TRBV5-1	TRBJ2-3	ASSLVDRRSTDTQY
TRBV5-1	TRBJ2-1	ASSPETRSNEQF
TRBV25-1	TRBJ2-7	ASSEFRGNSYEQY
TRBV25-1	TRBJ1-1	ASRATGVNTEAF
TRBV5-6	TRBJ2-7	ASSLSYRGRNEQY
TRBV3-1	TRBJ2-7	ASNPSGMGTEQY
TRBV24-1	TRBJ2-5	ATSDRVLGETQY
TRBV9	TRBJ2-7	ASSPRGSGSGEQY
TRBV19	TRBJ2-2	ASRPRTGGANTGELF
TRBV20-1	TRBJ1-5	SASSGQGFQPQH
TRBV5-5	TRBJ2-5	ASSTDREWQTQY
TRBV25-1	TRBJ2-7	ASSELRDGLKNEQY
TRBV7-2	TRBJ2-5	ASSLLAGEWETQY
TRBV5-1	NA	ASSFTRGEQY
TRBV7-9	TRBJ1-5	ASSVQGINQPQH
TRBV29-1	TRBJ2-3	SVGGGQNTQY
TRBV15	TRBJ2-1	ATSREVDYNEQF
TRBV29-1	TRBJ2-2	SVARGGTGELF
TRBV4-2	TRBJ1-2	ASSQDIRQGYGYT
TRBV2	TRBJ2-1	ASIGTSGNYEQF
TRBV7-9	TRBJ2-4	ASSPSGTFAY
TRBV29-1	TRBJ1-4	SVEDWRGSNEKLF
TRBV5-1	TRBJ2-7	ASSLPPGQIYEQY
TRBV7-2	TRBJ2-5	ASSVGIGKTQY